The 9 T cell receptor beta chains below were found in one sample sequenced in a study of T cells in pancreatic ductal adenocarcinoma (dated by TCRdb to 2016 to 2017). The method was the immunoSEQ multiplex PCR assay. TCRdb stores this immuneACCESS table with in-frame sequences only. Part of the clones is absent; in the studies checked, under half of the shortfall reflects unresolved V genes, and no reason is known for the rest. Across this sample there are over 15,000 clones, with roughly 90% seen only once. Around 0.94% of the sample is held by the ten biggest clonotypes. The pancreatic ductal adenocarcinoma patients who were selected had gone through surgery without receiving any neoadjuvant therapy. Sample: PBMCs. The receptors originated from a human donor with pancreatic ductal adenocarcinoma.

The rearrangement links TRBV4-3 to TRBJ1-1; 9 bases fit TRBD1. With 1 base clipped from V and 1 base from J, the junction kept 10 bases outside the gene matches. The CDR3 runs 18 residues. Germline assignment: CDR1 LGHNA and CDR2 YSLEER. CDR3 protein: CASSQASGQGPWNTEAFF. For the CDR3, the DNA is TGCGCCAGCAGCCAAGCCTCAGGACAGGGGCCATGGAACACTGAAGCTTTCTTT.

A single count supports this clone. The chain carries TRBV7-2 and TRBJ1-4; D remains ambiguous. The CDR3 contains 12 residues. Germline V gene lookup returns CDR1 SGHTA and CDR2 FQGNSA. V shed 5 bases and J shed 3 bases, with 4 bases lying between them. DNA for the CDR3: TGTGCCAGCAGCCACTCTAATGAAAAACTGTTTTTT. As protein: CASSHSNEKLFF.

The rearrangement uses TRBV6-4 and TRBJ1-2; D remains ambiguous. The CDR3 is 12 residues long. Germline V CDR1 and CDR2: MRHNA, SNTAGT. Trimming cost V 0 bases and J 8 bases, with 7 bases left between them. The CDR3 here is CASSDSAGGYTF. The CDR3 DNA is TGTGCCAGCAGTGACTCGGCGGGGGGCTACACCTTC.

V is TRBV7-9 and J is TRBJ2-1, with a weak D call TRBD2 (7 bases). Deletions cut 5 bases from V and 1 base from J, with 12 bases between. Per the germline V gene, CDR1 is SEHNR and CDR2 is FQNEAQ (reference sequence). The CDR3 runs to 15 residues. CDR3 loop: CASSRGRGSYNEQFF. The CDR3 DNA reads as TGTGCCAGCAGCCGGGGGCGGGGGTCCTACAATGAGCAGTTCTTC.

The chain couples TRBV5-4 to TRBJ1-5, with D perhaps TRBD1 (5 bases). The germline V and J ends were trimmed by 3 bases and 4 bases, with 17 bases remaining between them. Germline CDR1 and CDR2: SGHNT and YYREEE (reference sequence). The CDR3 is 16 residues long. CDR3 nucleotides: TGTGCCAGCAGCTCGGGTGCTCCGGACACTAATCAGCCCCAGCATTTT. As protein: CASSSGAPDTNQPQHF.

The sample holds one count of this clone. The J gene is TRBJ2-3, the V gene TRBV29-1, with a possible D match to TRBD1 (6 bases). This CDR3 contains 17 residues. CDR1 and CDR2 (germline): SQVTM, ANQGSEA. Trimming took 0 bases from V and 1 from J, leaving 17 bases between them. CDR3 region: CSVEDWGRGSGTDTQYF. The CDR3 DNA reads as TGCAGCGTTGAAGATTGGGGCAGGGGATCCGGCACAGATACGCAGTATTTT.

This clone has just one count. V is TRBV11-3 and J is TRBJ2-5; 9 bases are shared with TRBD2. The CDR3 totals 13 residues. The V gene's germline CDR1 is SGHNT and CDR2 YENEEA. V trimming: 5 bases; J trimming: 9 bases; junction bases outside the gene matches: 7. CDR3 bases: TGTGCCAGCAGCGCAGGGACTAGCTTGGCCCAGTACTTC. Its translation is CASSAGTSLAQYF.

The chain is built from TRBV7-2 and TRBJ1-1; D remains unclear. CDR1 and CDR2 from the germline V gene are SGHTA and FQGNSA. V was shortened by 2 bases and J by 1 base, with 14 bases between the two germline ends. The CDR3 totals 16 residues. The CDR3 DNA follows: TGTGCCAGCAGCTTACTCGGAGGAGCTAGGAACACTGAAGCTTTCTTT. Protein sequence: CASSLLGGARNTEAFF.

The chain joins TRBV9 to TRBJ2-3; 12 positions agree with TRBD2. The germline V gene has CDR1 SGDLS and CDR2 YYNGEE. V was clipped by 0 bases and J by 0 bases; unmatched bases: 5. This CDR3 is 18 amino acids long. CDR3 in DNA: TGTGCCAGCAGCGTAGGGGCAGGGACTAGCGGGAGCACAGATACGCAGTATTTT. This translates into CASSVGAGTSGSTDTQYF.